What follows describes a single T cell receptor (beta chain). Its target is not known. TCRdb keeps only in-frame clones here, not all; method: immunoSEQ multiplex PCR. The table has about 38,000 clones, roughly 76% seen once. The data are from a study of a mutant IDH1 vaccine in newly diagnosed glioma. Study summary: All eight of the vaccinations patients received fell in weeks 1, 3, 5, 7, 11, 15, 19 and 23. Patients previously underwent radiotherapy, temozolomide, or both, and most underwent both.

Time point given: week 23, last vaccination. In every dose of vaccine, 300 ug of mutant IDH1 20-mer peptide was given alongside topical imiquimod. This CDR3 comprises 13 residues. The germline CDR1 and CDR2 sequences are LNHNV and YYDKDF (reference sequence). V was pared by 4 bases and J by 6 bases, with 1 base of the junction left unmatched. This sequence joins TRBV15 and TRBJ1-5; 9 bases line up with TRBD1. The receptor was isolated from a man aged 35 to 55 with glioma. The starting material was PBMCs, obtained from a glioma patient whose treatment included an IDH1 peptide vaccine. The CDR3 nucleotides read TGTGCCACCAGCAACAGGGGGCCTCAGCCCCAGCATTTT. Its protein product is CATSNRGPQPQHF.